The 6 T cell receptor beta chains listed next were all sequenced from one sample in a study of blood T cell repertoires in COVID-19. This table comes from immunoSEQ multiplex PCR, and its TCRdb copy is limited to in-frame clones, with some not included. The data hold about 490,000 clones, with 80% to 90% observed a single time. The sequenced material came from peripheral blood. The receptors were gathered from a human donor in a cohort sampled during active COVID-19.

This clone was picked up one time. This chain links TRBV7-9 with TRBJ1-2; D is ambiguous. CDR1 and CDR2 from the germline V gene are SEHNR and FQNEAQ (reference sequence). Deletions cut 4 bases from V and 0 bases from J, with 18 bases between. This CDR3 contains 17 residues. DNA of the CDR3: TGTGCCAGCAGCTCGGCGGCCCCTTGGGAGACTAACTATGGCTACACCTTC. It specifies CASSSAAPWETNYGYTF.

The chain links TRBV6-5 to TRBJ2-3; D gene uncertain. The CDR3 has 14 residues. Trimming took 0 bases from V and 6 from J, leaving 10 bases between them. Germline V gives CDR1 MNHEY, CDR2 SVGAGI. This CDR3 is CASSYSRSVDTQYF. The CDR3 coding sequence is TGTGCCAGCAGTTACTCTCGGTCCGTGGATACGCAGTATTTT.

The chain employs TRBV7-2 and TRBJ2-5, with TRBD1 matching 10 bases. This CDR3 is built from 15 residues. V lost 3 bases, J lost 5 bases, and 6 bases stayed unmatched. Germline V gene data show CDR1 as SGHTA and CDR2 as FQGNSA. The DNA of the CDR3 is TGTGCCAGCAGCTTCGACAGGGGGCGCGGGGAGACCCAGTACTTC. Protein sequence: CASSFDRGRGETQYF.

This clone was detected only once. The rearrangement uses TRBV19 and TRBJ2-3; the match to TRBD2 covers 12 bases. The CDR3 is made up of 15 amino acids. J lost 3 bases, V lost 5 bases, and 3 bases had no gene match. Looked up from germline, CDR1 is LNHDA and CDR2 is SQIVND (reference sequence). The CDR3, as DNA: TGTGCCAGTAGTTCAGGACTAGCGGGGACAGATACGCAGTATTTT. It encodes CASSSGLAGTDTQYF.

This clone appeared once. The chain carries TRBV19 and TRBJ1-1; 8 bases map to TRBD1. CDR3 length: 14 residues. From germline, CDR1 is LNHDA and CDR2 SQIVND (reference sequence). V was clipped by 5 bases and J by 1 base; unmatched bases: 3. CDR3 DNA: TGTGCCAGTAGTTGGACAGGGCGGAACACTGAAGCTTTCTTT. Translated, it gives CASSWTGRNTEAFF.

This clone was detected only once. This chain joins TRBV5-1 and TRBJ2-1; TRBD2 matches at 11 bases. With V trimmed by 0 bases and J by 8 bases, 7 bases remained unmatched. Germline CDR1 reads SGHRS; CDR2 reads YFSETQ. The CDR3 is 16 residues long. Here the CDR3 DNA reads TGCGCCAGCAGCTTGGGGGCTAGCGGGAGGAACCATGAGCAGTTCTTC. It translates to CASSLGASGRNHEQFF. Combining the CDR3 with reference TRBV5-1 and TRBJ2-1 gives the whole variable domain KAGVTQTPRYLIKTRGQQVTLSCSPISGHRSVSWYQQTPGQGLQFLFEYFSETQRNKGNFPGRFSGRQFSNSRSEMNVSTLELGDSALYLCASSLGASGRNHEQFFGPGTRLTVL.